These 21 T cell receptor beta chains originate from one sample sequenced in a study of blood T cells in healthy people across ages (dated by TCRdb to 2015 to 2017). Libraries were constructed by 5' RACE. Instrument used: Illumina HiSeq 2500. A second PCR of about 7 to 12 cycles was performed with a sample-barcoded 5' primer and a J-beta primer mix. Clones were called with MiXCR by TCRdb after fastp trimmed the public reads at Q25, and only in-frame beta chains were retained. Identical CDR3 proteins give one entry, which carries the most common genes and DNA. In this sample the table shows roughly 800,000 distinct CDR3 sequences, about 62% of which occur a single time. The ten largest clones take up around 20% of the sample. The specimen was blood. The receptors were sampled from a man younger than 45 in good health.

The rearrangement joins TRBV20-1 to TRBJ2-7, with D unclear. Trimming left V 1 base short and J 2 bases short, with 15 bases between. The CDR3 contains 15 residues. CDR1 and CDR2 from the germline V gene are DFQATT and SNEGSKA (reference sequence). The CDR3 loop is CSARGPAKDPYEQYF. CDR3 nucleotide sequence: TGCAGTGCTAGAGGTCCGGCGAAAGACCCCTACGAGCAGTACTTC.

This clonotype was observed a single time. At one of its ends the junction is not consistent with the germline gene, which may arise from a read error. The rearrangement uses TRBV28 and TRBJ1-2; no clear D. Germline V gene data show CDR1 as MDHEN and CDR2 as SYDVKM. The CDR3 totals 13 residues. The CDR3 nucleotides are TGTGCCAGCACCTCCATAGGCGACTATGGCTACACCTTT. It yields the protein CASTSIGDYGYTF.

This chain links TRBV14 with TRBJ1-1; D possibly corresponds to TRBD1 (5 bases). Per germline, CDR1 SGHDN and CDR2 FVKESK. Trimming took off 4 bases at V and 3 bases at J, with 24 bases between the two ends. The CDR3 consists of 18 residues. The CDR3 nucleotides are TGTGCCAGCAGCCCAGTTGTGTGGGGGGTGAGCTGGGACACTGAAGCTTTCTTT. Translation: CASSPVVWGVSWDTEAFF.

This clonotype was seen just once. The CDR3 DNA sequence: TGCAGTGCTAAGGACAGGGGGCGTTTTGAGACCCAGTACTTC. Protein product: CSAKDRGRFETQYF. This chain links TRBV20-1 with TRBJ2-5, with 11 bases fitting TRBD1. Germline values: CDR1 DFQATT, CDR2 SNEGSKA (reference sequence). The CDR3 runs to 14 residues. V dropped 4 bases and J dropped 5; count of bases not matched to a gene: 6.

This clonotype was recorded a few times. The rearrangement links TRBV7-2 to TRBJ1-4; no firm D call. This CDR3 is built from 13 residues. The germline V and J ends were trimmed by 3 bases and 8 bases, with 10 bases remaining between them. Germline V CDR1 and CDR2: SGHTA, FQGNSA. CDR3 DNA sequence: TGTGCCAGCAGCTTTAAGGGCCGGGAAAAACTGTTTTTT. It yields the protein CASSFKGREKLFF.

This chain uses TRBV25-1 with TRBJ2-7; 10 bases are a match to TRBD2. The CDR3 covers 14 residues. V was pared by 11 bases and J by 1 base, with 8 bases of the junction left unmatched. Germline CDR1 MGHDK, CDR2 SYGVNS. The CDR3 loop is CAGGLAGDSYEQYF. DNA for the CDR3: TGTGCCGGGGGGCTAGCGGGAGATTCCTACGAGCAGTACTTC.

This clonotype was detected ten times or more. The rearrangement links TRBV27 to TRBJ2-7; 7 bases line up with TRBD1. V dropped 6 bases and J dropped 4; count of bases not matched to a gene: 9. The germline CDR1 and CDR2 sequences are MNHEY and SMNVEV (reference sequence). The CDR3 length is 14 residues. The DNA of the CDR3 is TGTGCCAGCAGCCCTAGGACAGGTGGATACGAGCAGTACTTC. Residues: CASSPRTGGYEQYF.

In its sample, this clonotype was seen a few times. The V gene is TRBV4-2, the J gene TRBJ2-1; 7 bases are a match to TRBD2. V was clipped by 5 bases and J by 0 bases; unmatched bases: 1. This CDR3 comprises 14 residues. The germline V gene encodes CDR1 LGHNA and CDR2 YNFKEQ. The CDR3 sequence is CASSSGNSYNEQFF. The CDR3 DNA reads TGTGCCAGCAGCAGCGGGAACTCCTACAATGAGCAGTTCTTC.

The V gene is TRBV4-3, the J gene TRBJ2-7; 7 bases are shared with TRBD1. Germline assignment: CDR1 LGHNA and CDR2 YSLEER. The CDR3 totals 13 residues. V gave up 1 base and J gave up 5 bases; unmatched junction bases: 2. Here the CDR3 reads CASSQVTGDEQYF. CDR3 DNA: TGCGCCAGCAGCCAAGTTACAGGGGACGAGCAGTACTTC.

This sequence joins TRBV20-1 and TRBJ1-5, with D uncertain. CDR3 length: 13 amino acids. Trimming cost V 3 bases and J 0 bases, with 6 bases left between them. Looked up from germline, CDR1 is DFQATT and CDR2 is SNEGSKA (reference sequence). The CDR3 protein is CSASTHSNQPQHF. DNA for the CDR3: TGCAGTGCTAGTACTCATAGCAATCAGCCCCAGCATTTT.

Only a few counts were recorded for this clonotype. The V call is TRBV6-6, the J call TRBJ2-1; D gene uncertain. Trimming cost V 8 bases and J 0 bases, with 8 bases left between them. The germline CDR1 and CDR2 sequences are MNHNY and SVGAGI (reference sequence). CDR3 length equals 13 residues. The CDR3 sequence: CASYSNSYNEQFF. CDR3 DNA sequence: TGTGCCAGCTACAGCAACTCCTACAATGAGCAGTTCTTC.

This clonotype came up a few times. V gene TRBV9 combines with J gene TRBJ2-1; no reliable D call. Trimming shortened V by 0 bases and J by 10 bases, and 8 bases separated the two germline ends. CDR3 length: 12 amino acids. The germline V gene has CDR1 SGDLS and CDR2 YYNGEE. The chain's CDR3 is CASSVESHEQFF. CDR3 sequence (DNA): TGTGCCAGCAGCGTAGAGTCACACGAGCAGTTCTTC.

The chain carries TRBV20-1 and TRBJ2-1; 11 nucleotides match TRBD1. CDR3 length: 14 residues. After removal of 6 bases from V and 7 bases from J, the junction contained 8 bases not matched to a gene. Germline CDR1 reads DFQATT; CDR2 reads SNEGSKA (reference sequence). CDR3 coding DNA: TGCAGTGCCGAGGGGACAGGGGGTAAGAATGAGCAGTTCTTC. It translates to CSAEGTGGKNEQFF.

The rearrangement uses TRBV7-9 and TRBJ1-1, with 8 bases identical to TRBD1. The CDR3 runs to 15 residues. Germline V gene lookup returns CDR1 SEHNR and CDR2 FQNEAQ (reference sequence). The ends lost 5 bases at V and 10 bases at J; junction bases unmatched: 15. The CDR3 spells CASSPTGQGRWAAFF. The CDR3 DNA reads as TGTGCCAGCAGCCCGACTGGACAGGGAAGGTGGGCAGCTTTCTTT.

This chain uses TRBV27 with TRBJ2-1; maybe TRBD1 (5 bases). V was cut by 10 bases and J by 4 bases, with 20 bases left in between. The CDR3 runs 15 residues. Germline V lookup: CDR1 MNHEY, CDR2 SMNVEV (reference sequence). For the CDR3, the DNA is TGTGCCACCTGCAATCTCAAGGGGCTATACAATGAGCAGTTCTTC. Translated: CATCNLKGLYNEQFF.

The J gene is TRBJ1-1, the V gene TRBV20-1, with 7 bases identical to TRBD1. Trimming took 2 bases from V and 6 from J; bases not matched to a gene: 6. Germline CDR1 is DFQATT and CDR2 is SNEGSKA (reference sequence). The CDR3 consists of 13 residues. CDR3 coding DNA: TGCAGTGCTAGAAGACAGGGTAATTCTGAAGCTTTCTTT. This encodes CSARRQGNSEAFF.

This chain links TRBV24-1 with TRBJ2-1; D gene ambiguous. Germline V CDR1 and CDR2: KGHDR, SFDVKD. The CDR3 contains 13 residues. Trimming took off 0 bases at V and 12 bases at J, with 11 bases between the two ends. CDR3 nucleotides: TGTGCCACCAGTGATTTGAAGTACTCCAGGCAGTTCTTC. Translated, it gives CATSDLKYSRQFF.

Remarks on this clonotype: An end of the junction does not agree with germline; a read error may underlie this. The genes are TRBV4-3 and TRBJ1-2; no firm D call. This CDR3 comprises 15 residues. The germline gives CDR1 LGHNA, CDR2 YSLEER. CDR3 sequence: CASSQDFGDDYGYTF. The DNA for the CDR3 is TGCGCCAGCAGCCAAGATTTTGGGGATGACTACGGCTACACCTTC.

The V call is TRBV29-1, the J call TRBJ2-1, with a tentative D call TRBD2 (5 bases). Trimming cost V 7 bases and J 10 bases, with 17 bases left between them. The CDR3 has 12 residues. CDR1 and CDR2 (germline): SQVTM, ANQGSEA. Here the CDR3 reads CSGNEGEREQFF. The CDR3 region has the DNA TGCAGCGGCAATGAGGGAGAGCGCGAGCAGTTCTTC.

The chain joins TRBV25-1 to TRBJ1-2; D unresolved. With 4 bases removed from V and 1 base from J, the gap between germline ends came to 1 base. The CDR3 spans 11 residues. Germline CDR1 reads MGHDK; CDR2 reads SYGVNS. The CDR3 spells CASSGNYGYTF. The CDR3 region has the DNA TGTGCCAGCAGTGGTAACTATGGCTACACCTTC.

The chain employs TRBV4-3 and TRBJ1-2; tentative D call: TRBD1 (5 bases). V was clipped by 0 bases and J by 0 bases, with 11 bases between them. Germline V gene sequence: CDR1 LGHNA, CDR2 YSLEER. CDR3 size: 16 residues. The CDR3: CASSQDRRGTNYGYTF. The CDR3 DNA reads TGCGCCAGCAGCCAAGATAGGCGGGGGACTAACTATGGCTACACCTTC.